Listed here are 26 T cell receptor beta chains from one sample, sequenced in a study of CD8 T cells in ankylosing spondylitis. Broader study findings: For ankylosing spondylitis blood, a TCR beta motif of about eight highly homologous variants appeared characteristic.

Their antigens are not known. TCRdb re-called the 5' RACE reads with MiXCR, one entry per CDR3 protein. The repertoire holds about 450,000 distinct CDR3 sequences, with about 24% as singletons. Sequencing was performed on blood, either unsorted or a sorted T cell fraction (not recorded which). The source is a male donor with ankylosing spondylitis.

This clonotype was counted only a few times. The rearrangement joins TRBV11-2 to TRBJ2-6; no reliable D call. V lost 6 bases and J 1 base, leaving 13 bases between the germline ends. Germline V lookup: CDR1 SGHAT, CDR2 FQNNGV. This CDR3 spans 16 amino acids. For the CDR3, the DNA is TGTGCCAGCAGGCGAATTCAGGAATCTGGGGCCAACGTCCTGACTTTC. Translation: CASRRIQESGANVLTF.

This clonotype showed up just a few times. This sequence joins TRBV5-1 and TRBJ2-7; TRBD1 matches 9 bases. CDR3 length equals 14 residues. Looked up from germline, CDR1 is SGHRS and CDR2 is YFSETQ. V dropped 4 bases and J dropped 3; count of bases not matched to a gene: 5. The CDR3 is CASSPGTGFYEQYF. In DNA, the CDR3 is TGCGCCAGCAGCCCCGGGACAGGGTTCTACGAGCAGTACTTC.

This chain uses TRBV10-3 with TRBJ1-4, with unresolved D. The CDR3 is made up of 12 amino acids. Germline CDR1 and CDR2: ENHRY and SYGVKD. V lost 0 bases and J lost 8, with 4 bases in between. The CDR3 DNA is TGTGCCATCAGTGAGTCGAACGAAAAACTGTTTTTT. This sequence encodes CAISESNEKLFF.

This clonotype was seen only once. The rearrangement uses TRBV24-1 and TRBJ2-5; weak D call: TRBD2 (6 bases). V gave up 4 bases and J gave up 9 bases, with 20 bases separating them. The CDR3 sequence is 15 residues long. The germline V gene has CDR1 KGHDR and CDR2 SFDVKD. DNA for the CDR3: TGTGCCACCAGTGACCCCACGGGGGACTCTCAGTCCCAGTACTTC. This translates into CATSDPTGDSQSQYF.

This clonotype was detected many times. The chain is built from TRBV29-1 and TRBJ2-3; maybe TRBD2 (5 bases). This CDR3 comprises 13 residues. Per germline, CDR1 SQVTM and CDR2 ANQGSEA. V lost 6 bases and J 3 bases, leaving 13 bases between the germline ends. CDR3: CSVLLDLTDTQYF. As DNA, the CDR3 is TGCAGCGTCCTCTTGGACTTGACAGATACGCAGTATTTT.

J is TRBJ1-1 and V is TRBV5-1; 10 bases line up with TRBD1. J gave up 5 bases and V 4 bases, and 11 bases lay outside the gene matches. The CDR3 totals 16 residues. Germline V CDR1 and CDR2: SGHRS, YFSETQ. The CDR3 DNA follows: TGCGCCAGCAGCGTGACGACAGGGGGCGCGCATACTGAAGCTTTCTTT. Amino acids: CASSVTTGGAHTEAFF.

The chain combines TRBV5-6 with TRBJ1-1, with D unclear. The CDR3 spans 14 residues. CDR1 SGHDT and CDR2 YYEEEE come from the germline V gene. V was cut by 4 bases and J by 1 base, with 11 bases left in between. CDR3 coding DNA: TGTGCCAGCAGCCCCGGGCCCCCGAACACTGAAGCTTTCTTT. Its protein product is CASSPGPPNTEAFF.

There are many counts of this clonotype. This chain uses TRBV11-2 with TRBJ2-3; 8 positions agree with TRBD1. The J segment lost 5 bases and the V segment lost 5 bases, leaving 18 bases of the junction unmatched. CDR1 SGHAT and CDR2 FQNNGV come from the germline V gene. The CDR3 extends over 18 amino acids. CDR3 DNA: TGTGCCAGCAGCCGTTTCCTTCCGGGACAGGCTAGGGTAGATACGCAGTATTTT. Translated: CASSRFLPGQARVDTQYF. Complete variable domain (other parts from reference TRBV11-2 and TRBJ2-3): EAGVAQSPRYKIIEKRQSVAFWCNPISGHATLYWYQQILGQGPKLLIQFQNNGVVDDSQLPKDRFSAERLKGVDSTLKIQPAKLEDSAVYLCASSRFLPGQARVDTQYFGPGTRLTVL.

The chain uses TRBV14 and TRBJ2-1, with D maybe TRBD2 (8 bases). The CDR3 runs to 14 residues. V dropped 8 bases and J dropped 2 bases, with 13 bases sitting between them. The germline V gene encodes CDR1 SGHDN and CDR2 FVKESK. DNA of the CDR3: TGTGCCAGCGGGACAGCGGGAGCCTACAATGAGCAGTTCTTC. Translating gives CASGTAGAYNEQFF.

There are a few counts of this clonotype. This chain connects TRBV20-1 to TRBJ2-3; 7 bases agree with TRBD2. From germline, CDR1 is DFQATT and CDR2 SNEGSKA (reference sequence). J gave up 3 bases and V 6 bases, and 6 bases lay outside the gene matches. The CDR3 totals 13 residues. CDR3 sequence (DNA): TGCAGTGCCCGACTAGCAATGACAGATACGCAGTATTTT. Residues: CSARLAMTDTQYF.

This chain connects TRBV24-1 to TRBJ2-7; no clear D gene. Trimming left V 3 bases short and J 2 bases short, with 13 bases between. Germline loops: CDR1 KGHDR, CDR2 SFDVKD. The CDR3 loop spans 15 amino acids. The CDR3 bases are TGTGCCACCAGTGATGCTGAGGAAAACCCCTACGAGCAGTACTTC. Translated, it gives CATSDAEENPYEQYF.

This clonotype was found a few times. In DNA, the CDR3 is TGTGCCAGCAGTGATCCCGGACTGCCTTCCCAAGAAACTAGCACAGATACGCAGTATTTT. It translates to CASSDPGLPSQETSTDTQYF. The rearrangement joins TRBV25-1 to TRBJ2-3, with a weak D call TRBD2 (5 bases). The ends were cut back, 3 bases at V and 0 bases at J, with 25 bases in the middle. Germline V gives CDR1 MGHDK, CDR2 SYGVNS. This CDR3 is 20 amino acids long.

In its sample, this clonotype was seen a few times. The chain employs TRBV6-2 or TRBV6-3 and TRBJ2-5; D ambiguous. The CDR3 length is 13 residues. V was pared by 5 bases and J by 5 bases, with 12 bases between. Germline CDR1 reads MNHEY; CDR2 reads SVGEGT. The CDR3 sequence is CASSPGLMETQYF. In DNA, the CDR3 is TGTGCCAGCAGTCCGGGCCTGATGGAGACCCAGTACTTC.

The rearrangement uses TRBV5-6 and TRBJ1-2, with D unclear. With 0 bases removed from V and 5 bases from J, the gap between germline ends came to 14 bases. This CDR3 comprises 15 residues. Germline CDR1 reads SGHDT; CDR2 reads YYEEEE. CDR3 amino acids: CASSLGPPGLYGYTF. The CDR3 nucleotides are TGTGCCAGCAGCTTGGGCCCCCCGGGCTTGTATGGCTACACCTTC.

This clonotype occurred a few times. The chain uses TRBV6-4 and TRBJ1-1; 8 nucleotides match TRBD1. This CDR3 is 14 amino acids long. Germline CDR1 and CDR2: MRHNA and SNTAGT. V shed 6 bases and J 6 bases; nucleotides not matched to a gene: 9. The CDR3 DNA reads TGTGCCAGCAGAGGACAGGGTGGGGGGGCTGAAGCTTTCTTT. This sequence encodes CASRGQGGGAEAFF.

This clonotype was seen more than once but under ten times. CDR3 nucleotide sequence: TGTGCCTGGGGTCAGACCTACAATGAGCAGTTCTTC. Protein product: CAWGQTYNEQFF. V and J are TRBV30 and TRBJ2-1; D gene unclear. Germline CDR1 and CDR2: GTSNPN and SVGIG (reference sequence). Between the trimmed V and J ends, which lost 5 bases and 2 bases, there was a span of 7 bases. This CDR3 is 12 amino acids long. Using reference TRBV30 and TRBJ2-1 for the parts outside the CDR3, the full variable domain is SQTIHQWPATLVQPVGSPLSLECTVEGTSNPNLYWYRQAAGRGLQLLFYSVGIGQISSEVPQNLSASRPQDRQFILSSKKLLLSDSGFYLCAWGQTYNEQFFGPGTRLTVL.

This clonotype has only a few counts. This may come from a read error, since a much larger clone is one base off. The J gene is TRBJ1-6, the V gene TRBV27, with 7 nucleotides matching TRBD1. CDR1 and CDR2 from the germline V gene are MNHEY and SMNVEV (reference sequence). The CDR3 is made up of 14 amino acids. V was clipped by 2 bases and J by 6 bases; unmatched bases: 1. The chain's CDR3 is CASSLRDSNSPLHF. CDR3 bases: TGTGCCAGCAGTTTAAGGGACAGTAATTCACCCCTCCACTTT.

The V gene is TRBV2, the J gene TRBJ1-6, with TRBD1 identical over 7 bases. Germline values: CDR1 SNHLY, CDR2 FYNNEI. The CDR3 contains 15 residues. J gave up 7 bases and V 1 base, and 4 bases lay outside the gene matches. For the CDR3, the DNA is TGTGCCAGCAGTGAAGTACGACAGGGCAATTCACCCCTCCACTTT. Translated: CASSEVRQGNSPLHF.

A few counts support this clonotype. V and J are TRBV24-1 and TRBJ2-3, with 11 bases that match TRBD1. The V gene end was trimmed by 8 bases and the J gene end by 5 bases; junction bases not matched to a gene: 5. Germline-derived CDR1 and CDR2 are KGHDR and SFDVKD. This CDR3 is built from 14 residues. The CDR3 bases are TGTGCCACCACCGGGACAGGGGGTTTAGATACGCAGTATTTT. Its protein product is CATTGTGGLDTQYF.

CDR3 sequence (DNA): TGTGCCAGCAGGCCGACAGGGAGCGCCCAGCCCCAGCATTTT. This sequence encodes CASRPTGSAQPQHF. The chain joins TRBV12-3 or TRBV12-4 to TRBJ1-5; TRBD1 aligns across 7 bases. The CDR3 runs to 14 residues. J gave up 7 bases and V 6 bases, and 9 bases lay outside the gene matches.

The chain is built from TRBV30 and TRBJ2-1; TRBD2 matches 14 bases. Germline CDR1 and CDR2: GTSNPN and SVGIG (reference sequence). Trimming cost V 1 base and J 14 bases; bases outside gene matches: 4. The CDR3 sequence is 13 residues long. The CDR3 loop is CAWSAGLAGGKFF. CDR3 coding DNA: TGTGCCTGGAGTGCAGGACTAGCGGGAGGAAAGTTCTTC. Complete variable domain (other parts from reference TRBV30 and TRBJ2-1): SQTIHQWPATLVQPVGSPLSLECTVEGTSNPNLYWYRQAAGRGLQLLFYSVGIGQISSEVPQNLSASRPQDRQFILSSKKLLLSDSGFYLCAWSAGLAGGKFFGPGTRLTVL.

This clonotype occurred a few times. The chain couples TRBV20-1 to TRBJ2-7; a possible D gene is TRBD1 (6 bases). V was cut by 8 bases and J by 3 bases, with 17 bases left in between. Germline V gene lookup returns CDR1 DFQATT and CDR2 SNEGSKA (reference sequence). The CDR3 extends over 13 amino acids. The CDR3 coding sequence is TGCAGTCCTCACTCCCGGACAGACTACGAGCAGTACTTC. Translated: CSPHSRTDYEQYF.

The V and J genes are TRBV7-9 and TRBJ2-2, with 13 bases matching TRBD2. Germline values: CDR1 SEHNR, CDR2 FQNEAQ (reference sequence). The CDR3 length is 15 residues. After removal of 3 bases from V and 6 bases from J, the junction contained 1 base not matched to a gene. CDR3 in amino acids: CASSFGLAGAGELFF. The CDR3 DNA is TGTGCCAGCAGCTTCGGACTAGCGGGAGCCGGGGAGCTGTTTTTT.

This clonotype was detected only a few times. The chain has TRBV20-1 and TRBJ2-3, with a tentative D call TRBD2 (6 bases). The CDR3 totals 13 residues. Trimming took 7 bases from V and 2 from J, leaving 13 bases between them. Germline lookup yields CDR1 DFQATT and CDR2 SNEGSKA (reference sequence). The CDR3 DNA reads TGCAGTGGGGGACTGGGGAACACAGATACGCAGTATTTT. Protein sequence: CSGGLGNTDTQYF.

In the case of this clonotype: An end of the junction does not agree with germline; a read error may underlie this. The chain joins TRBV15 to TRBJ2-6; possibly TRBD1 for D (5 bases). The CDR3 covers 14 residues. Germline CDR1 is LNHNV and CDR2 is YYDKDF (reference sequence). The CDR3 DNA is TGTGCCACCAGCGGGAAACCTGGGGCAAACGTCCTGACTTTC. Protein: CATSGKPGANVLTF.

This clonotype showed up just a few times. The V gene is TRBV11-2, the J gene TRBJ2-2; tentatively, D is TRBD2 (6 bases). From germline, CDR1 is SGHAT and CDR2 FQNNGV. The CDR3 spans 15 residues. Trimming stripped 3 bases from V and 7 bases from J, with 15 bases between. CDR3 coding DNA: TGTGCCAGCAGCTTTTCACTAGTAGCGGTCGGGGAGCTGTTTTTT. It codes for CASSFSLVAVGELFF.